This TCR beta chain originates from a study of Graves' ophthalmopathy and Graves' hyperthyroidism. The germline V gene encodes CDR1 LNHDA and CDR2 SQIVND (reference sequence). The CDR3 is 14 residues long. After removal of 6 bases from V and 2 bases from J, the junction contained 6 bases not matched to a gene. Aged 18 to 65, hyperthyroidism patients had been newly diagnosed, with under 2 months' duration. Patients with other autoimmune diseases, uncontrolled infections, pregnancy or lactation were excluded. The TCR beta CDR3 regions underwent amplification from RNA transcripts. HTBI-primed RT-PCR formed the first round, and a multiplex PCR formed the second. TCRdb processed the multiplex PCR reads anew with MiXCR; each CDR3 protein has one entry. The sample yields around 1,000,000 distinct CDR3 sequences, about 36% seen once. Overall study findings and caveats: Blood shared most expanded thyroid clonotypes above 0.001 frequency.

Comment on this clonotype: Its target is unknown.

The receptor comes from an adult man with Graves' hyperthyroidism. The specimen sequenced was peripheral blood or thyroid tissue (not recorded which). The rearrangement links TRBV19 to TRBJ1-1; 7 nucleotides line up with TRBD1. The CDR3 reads CASSYDRVNTEAFF. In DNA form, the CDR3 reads TGTGCCAGTAGCTACGACAGGGTTAACACTGAAGCTTTCTTT.